This TCR beta chain comes out of a study of blood T cell repertoires in COVID-19. Study-wide context: Both acute and convalescent COVID-19 samples were obtained from the United States, Italy and Spain.

Sequencing used immunoSEQ multiplex PCR; TCRdb keeps in-frame clones, though not all of them. The sample holds 310,000 or so clones, around 86% seen once. Trimming left V 5 bases short and J 3 bases short, with 13 bases between. Germline CDR1 SEHNR, CDR2 FQNEAQ (reference sequence). The length of the CDR3 is 14 residues. Cohorts were based on clinical histories the participants reported. The receptor comes from a woman between 18 and 29 years old who had recovered from COVID-19. This chain connects TRBV7-9 to TRBJ1-2, with D tentatively TRBD1 (6 bases). The sequencing input was PBMCs or T cells enriched from blood (not recorded which). The CDR3 is CASSPTNRDYGYTF. The CDR3 nucleotides read TGTGCCAGCAGCCCTACGAACAGGGACTATGGCTACACCTTC. The variable domain in full, completed from reference TRBV7-9 and TRBJ1-2, reads DTGVSQNPRHKITKRGQNVTFRCDPISEHNRLYWYRQTLGQGPEFLTYFQNEAQLEKSRLLSDRFSAERPKGSFSTLEIQRTEQGDSAMYLCASSPTNRDYGYTFGSGTRLTVV.